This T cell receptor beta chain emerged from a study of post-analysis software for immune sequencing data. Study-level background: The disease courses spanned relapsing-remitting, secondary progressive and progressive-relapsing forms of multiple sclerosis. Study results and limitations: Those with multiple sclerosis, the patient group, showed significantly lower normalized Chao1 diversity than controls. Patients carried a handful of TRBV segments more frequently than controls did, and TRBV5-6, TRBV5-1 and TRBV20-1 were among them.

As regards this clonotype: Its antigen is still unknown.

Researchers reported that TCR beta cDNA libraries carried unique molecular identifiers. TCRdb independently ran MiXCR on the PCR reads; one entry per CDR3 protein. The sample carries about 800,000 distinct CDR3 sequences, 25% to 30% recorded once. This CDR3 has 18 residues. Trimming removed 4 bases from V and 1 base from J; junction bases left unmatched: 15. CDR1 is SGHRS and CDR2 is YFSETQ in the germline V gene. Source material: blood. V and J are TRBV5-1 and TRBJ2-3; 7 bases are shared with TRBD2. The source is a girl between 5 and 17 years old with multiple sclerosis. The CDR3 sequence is CASSRTGGGPTRTDTQYF. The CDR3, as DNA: TGCGCCAGCAGCCGGACGGGAGGAGGGCCGACCCGCACAGATACGCAGTATTTT.